This T cell receptor (beta chain) emerged from a study of blood T cell repertoires in COVID-19. Looking at the study overall: There were acute and convalescent COVID-19 samples, and they came from the United States, Italy and Spain. PBMCs, B-cell-depleted T cells, or T cells were the source of the cDNA or gDNA that made up the material.

Methods used by the authors: Amplification with reference gene primers provided the estimates of nucleated cell counts. Here immunoSEQ multiplex PCR was the method, and the copy in TCRdb shows in-frame clones only, minus some. That table furnishes V, J and clone size, whereas the DNA furnished D and trimming. The sample lists about 240,000 clones, around 86% occurring once. This CDR3 is built from 15 residues. The V gene's germline CDR1 is SGHTA and CDR2 FQGNSA. Unmatched junction bases numbered 10, after V lost 5 bases and J lost 4 bases. Input material: peripheral blood. This sequence joins TRBV7-2 and TRBJ2-7; TRBD1 agrees at 8 bases. This receptor was identified in a woman aged 55-69 years with active or convalescent COVID-19. CDR3 coding DNA: TGTGCCAGCAGCCTCCAGGGGGCCCCCGCGTACGAGCAGTACTTC. Amino acid sequence: CASSLQGAPAYEQYF.